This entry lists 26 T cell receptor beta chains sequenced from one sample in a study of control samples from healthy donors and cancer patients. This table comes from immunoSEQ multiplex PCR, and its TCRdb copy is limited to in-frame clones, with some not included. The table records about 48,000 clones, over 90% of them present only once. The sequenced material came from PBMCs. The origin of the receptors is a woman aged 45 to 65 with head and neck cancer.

The CDR3 DNA reads TGTGCCAGCAGTTTTAAGGGGGGTGCCGGGGAGCTGTTTTTT. Translating gives CASSFKGGAGELFF. This chain connects TRBV27 to TRBJ2-2, with D possibly called TRBD1 or TRBD2 (6 bases each). V shed 3 bases and J shed 6 bases, with 11 bases lying between them. Germline V lookup: CDR1 MNHEY, CDR2 SMNVEV (reference sequence). The CDR3 is 14 amino acids.

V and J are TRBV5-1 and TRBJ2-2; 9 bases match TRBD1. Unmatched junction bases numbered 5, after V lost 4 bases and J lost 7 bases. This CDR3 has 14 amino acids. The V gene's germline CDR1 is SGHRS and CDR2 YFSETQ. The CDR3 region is CASSPGQGNGELFF. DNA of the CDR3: TGCGCCAGCAGCCCGGGACAGGGCAACGGGGAGCTGTTTTTT.

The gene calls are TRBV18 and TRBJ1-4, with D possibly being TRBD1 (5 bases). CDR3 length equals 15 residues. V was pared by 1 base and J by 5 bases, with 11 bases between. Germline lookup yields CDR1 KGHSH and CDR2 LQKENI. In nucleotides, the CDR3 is TGTGCCAGCTCACCACTGACGGACACCAATGAAAAACTGTTTTTT. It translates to CASSPLTDTNEKLFF.

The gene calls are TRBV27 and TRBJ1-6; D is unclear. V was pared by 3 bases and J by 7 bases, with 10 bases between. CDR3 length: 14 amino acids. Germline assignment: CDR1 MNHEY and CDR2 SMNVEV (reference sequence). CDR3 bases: TGTGCCAGCAGTTTTGGCAGCGAGAATTCACCCCTCCACTTT. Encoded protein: CASSFGSENSPLHF.

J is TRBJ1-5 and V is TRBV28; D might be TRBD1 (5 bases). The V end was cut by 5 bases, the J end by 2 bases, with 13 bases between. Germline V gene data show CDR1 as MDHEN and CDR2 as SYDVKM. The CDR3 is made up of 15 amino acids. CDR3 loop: CASSTRQWGNQPQHF. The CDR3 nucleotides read TGTGCCAGCAGTACCCGACAGTGGGGCAATCAGCCCCAGCATTTT. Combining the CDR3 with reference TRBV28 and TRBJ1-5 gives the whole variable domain DVKVTQSSRYLVKRTGEKVFLECVQDMDHENMFWYRQDPGLGLRLIYFSYDVKMKEKGDIPEGYSVSREKKERFSLILESASTNQTSMYLCASSTRQWGNQPQHFGDGTRLSIL.

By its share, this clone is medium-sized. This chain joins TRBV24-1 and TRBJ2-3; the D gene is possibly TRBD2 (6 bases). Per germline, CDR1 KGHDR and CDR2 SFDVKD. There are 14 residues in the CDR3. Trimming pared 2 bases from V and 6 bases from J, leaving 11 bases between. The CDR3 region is CATSDWRGVDTQYF. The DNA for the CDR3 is TGTGCCACCAGTGATTGGCGGGGTGTTGATACGCAGTATTTT.

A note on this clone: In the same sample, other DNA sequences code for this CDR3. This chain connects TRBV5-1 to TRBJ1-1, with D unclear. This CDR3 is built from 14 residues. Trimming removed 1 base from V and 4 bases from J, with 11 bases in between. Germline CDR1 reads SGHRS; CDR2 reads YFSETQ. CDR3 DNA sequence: TGCGCCAGCAGCTTGATTAAGGGCGGCACTGAAGCTTTCTTT. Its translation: CASSLIKGGTEAFF.

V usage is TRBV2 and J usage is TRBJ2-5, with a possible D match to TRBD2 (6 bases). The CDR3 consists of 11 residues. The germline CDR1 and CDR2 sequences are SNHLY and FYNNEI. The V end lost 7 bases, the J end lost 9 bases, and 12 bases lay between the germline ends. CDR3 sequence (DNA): TGTGCCAGCAAAGAGGAGGGGTCCCAGTACTTC. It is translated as CASKEEGSQYF.

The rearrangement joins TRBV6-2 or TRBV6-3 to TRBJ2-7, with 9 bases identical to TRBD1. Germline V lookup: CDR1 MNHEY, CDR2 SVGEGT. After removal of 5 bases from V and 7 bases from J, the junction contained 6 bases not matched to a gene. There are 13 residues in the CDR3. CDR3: CASSQQGAGEQYF. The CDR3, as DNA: TGTGCCAGCAGTCAACAGGGGGCCGGAGAGCAGTACTTC.

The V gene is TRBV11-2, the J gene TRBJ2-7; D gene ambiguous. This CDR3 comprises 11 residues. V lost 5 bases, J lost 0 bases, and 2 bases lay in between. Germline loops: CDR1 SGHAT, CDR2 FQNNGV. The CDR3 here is CASSPSYEQYF. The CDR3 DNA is TGTGCCAGCAGCCCCTCCTACGAGCAGTACTTC.

CDR3 DNA: TGTGCCAGCAGCGGAGCGGGGGGGTTAGATACGCAGTATTTT. It codes for CASSGAGGLDTQYF. The chain is built from TRBV2 and TRBJ2-3; 10 bases agree with TRBD2. CDR1 is SNHLY, CDR2 FYNNEI, per germline. The CDR3 has 14 amino acids. Losses at the gene ends were 6 bases for V and 5 bases for J; bases not matched to a gene: 5.

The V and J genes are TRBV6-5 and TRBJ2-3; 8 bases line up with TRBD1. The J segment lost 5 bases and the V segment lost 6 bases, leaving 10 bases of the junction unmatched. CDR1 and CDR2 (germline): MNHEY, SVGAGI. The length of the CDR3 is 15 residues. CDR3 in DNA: TGTGCCAGCAGAACCGCGCAGGGGGCGCAAGATACGCAGTATTTT. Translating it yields CASRTAQGAQDTQYF.

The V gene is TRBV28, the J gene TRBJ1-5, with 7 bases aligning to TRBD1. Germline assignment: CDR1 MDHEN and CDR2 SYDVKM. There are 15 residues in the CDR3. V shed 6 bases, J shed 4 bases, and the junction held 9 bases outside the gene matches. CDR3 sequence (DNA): TGTGCCAGCAGCCCCCCGACAGGGATAAATCAGCCCCAGCATTTT. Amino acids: CASSPPTGINQPQHF.

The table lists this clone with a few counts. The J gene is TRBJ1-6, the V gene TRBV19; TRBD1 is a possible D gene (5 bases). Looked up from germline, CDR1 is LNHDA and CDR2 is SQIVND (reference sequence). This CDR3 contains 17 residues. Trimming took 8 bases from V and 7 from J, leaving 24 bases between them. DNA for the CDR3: TGTGCCAGTGGGAGGGGACCGTCAAGGGACGGGAATTCACCCCTCCACTTT. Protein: CASGRGPSRDGNSPLHF.

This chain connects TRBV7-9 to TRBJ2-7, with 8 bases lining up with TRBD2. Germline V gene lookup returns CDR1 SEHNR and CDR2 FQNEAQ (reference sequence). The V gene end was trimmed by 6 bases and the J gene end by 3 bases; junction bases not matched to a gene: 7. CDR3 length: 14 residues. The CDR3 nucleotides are TGTGCCAGCAGTTACCACCGGGAGGGCTACGAGCAGTACTTC. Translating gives CASSYHREGYEQYF.

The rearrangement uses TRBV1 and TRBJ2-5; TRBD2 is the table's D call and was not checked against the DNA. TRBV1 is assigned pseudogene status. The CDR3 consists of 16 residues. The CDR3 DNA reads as TGCACCAGCAGCCAAAGGGCGGGAGACCCCCAAGAGACCCAGTACTTC. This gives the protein CTSSQRAGDPQETQYF.

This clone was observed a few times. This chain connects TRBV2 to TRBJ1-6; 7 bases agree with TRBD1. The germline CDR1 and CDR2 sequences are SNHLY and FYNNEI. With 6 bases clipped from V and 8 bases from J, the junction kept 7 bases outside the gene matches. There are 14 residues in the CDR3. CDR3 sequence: CASRVQGNDSPLHF. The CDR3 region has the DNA TGTGCCAGCAGGGTACAGGGGAACGATTCACCCCTCCACTTT.

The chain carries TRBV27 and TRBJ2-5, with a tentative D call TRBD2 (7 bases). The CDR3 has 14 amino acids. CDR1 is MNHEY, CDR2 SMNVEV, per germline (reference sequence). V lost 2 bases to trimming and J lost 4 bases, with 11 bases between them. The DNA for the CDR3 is TGTGCCAGCAGTTTACGGGGGGCGGCAGAGACCCAGTACTTC. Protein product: CASSLRGAAETQYF.

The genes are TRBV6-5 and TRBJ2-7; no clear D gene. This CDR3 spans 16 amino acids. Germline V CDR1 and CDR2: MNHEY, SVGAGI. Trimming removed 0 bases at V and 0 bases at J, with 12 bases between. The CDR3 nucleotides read TGTGCCAGCAGTTACTCGGGCCACCTGCCCTCCTACGAGCAGTACTTC. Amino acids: CASSYSGHLPSYEQYF.

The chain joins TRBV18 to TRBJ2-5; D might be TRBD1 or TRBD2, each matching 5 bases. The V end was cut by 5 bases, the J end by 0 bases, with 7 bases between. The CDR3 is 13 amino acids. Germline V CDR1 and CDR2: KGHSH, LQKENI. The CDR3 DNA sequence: TGTGCCAGCTCAGAGGGGTACCAAGAGACCCAGTACTTC. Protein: CASSEGYQETQYF.

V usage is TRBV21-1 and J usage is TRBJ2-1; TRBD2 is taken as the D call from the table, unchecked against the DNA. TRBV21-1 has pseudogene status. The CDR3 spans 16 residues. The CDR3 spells CASSKALSSGRYEQFF. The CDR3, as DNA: TGTGCCAGCAGCAAAGCGCTTTCTAGCGGGAGGTATGAGCAGTTCTTC.

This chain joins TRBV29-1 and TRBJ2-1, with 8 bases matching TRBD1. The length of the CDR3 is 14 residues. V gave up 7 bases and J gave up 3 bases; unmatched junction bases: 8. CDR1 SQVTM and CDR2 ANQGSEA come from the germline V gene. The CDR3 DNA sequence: TGCAGCGGACTGGGACAGGAAAACTACAATGAGCAGTTCTTC. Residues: CSGLGQENYNEQFF.

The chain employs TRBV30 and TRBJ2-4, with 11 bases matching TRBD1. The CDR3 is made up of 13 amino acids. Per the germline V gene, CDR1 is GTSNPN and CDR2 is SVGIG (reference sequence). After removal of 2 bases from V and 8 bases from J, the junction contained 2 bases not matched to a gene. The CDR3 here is CAWSRDRGDIQYF. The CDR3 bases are TGTGCCTGGAGTAGGGACAGGGGGGACATTCAGTACTTC. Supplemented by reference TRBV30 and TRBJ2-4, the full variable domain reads SQTIHQWPATLVQPVGSPLSLECTVEGTSNPNLYWYRQAAGRGLQLLFYSVGIGQISSEVPQNLSASRPQDRQFILSSKKLLLSDSGFYLCAWSRDRGDIQYFGAGTRLSVL.

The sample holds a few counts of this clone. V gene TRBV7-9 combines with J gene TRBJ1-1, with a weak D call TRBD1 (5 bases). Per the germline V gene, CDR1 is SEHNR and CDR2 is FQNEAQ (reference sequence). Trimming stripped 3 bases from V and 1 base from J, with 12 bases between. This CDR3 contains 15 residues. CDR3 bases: TGTGCCAGCAGCTTGGCACCTACAGGGAACACTGAAGCTTTCTTT. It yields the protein CASSLAPTGNTEAFF. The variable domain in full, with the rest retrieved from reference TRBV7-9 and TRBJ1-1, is DTGVSQNPRHKITKRGQNVTFRCDPISEHNRLYWYRQTLGQGPEFLTYFQNEAQLEKSRLLSDRFSAERPKGSFSTLEIQRTEQGDSAMYLCASSLAPTGNTEAFFGQGTRLTVV.

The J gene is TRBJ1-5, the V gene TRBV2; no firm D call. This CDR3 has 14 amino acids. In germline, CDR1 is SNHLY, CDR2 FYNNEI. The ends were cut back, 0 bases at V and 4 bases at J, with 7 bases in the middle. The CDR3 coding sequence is TGTGCCAGCAGTGAAGCAGATTCTAATCAGCCCCAGCATTTT. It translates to CASSEADSNQPQHF.

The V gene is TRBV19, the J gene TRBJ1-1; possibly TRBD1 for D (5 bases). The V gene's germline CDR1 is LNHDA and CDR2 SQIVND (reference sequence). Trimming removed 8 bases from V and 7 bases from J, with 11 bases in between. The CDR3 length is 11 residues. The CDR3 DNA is TGTGCCAGTGGGGCAGGGCTTGAAGCTTTCTTT. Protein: CASGAGLEAFF.